One T cell receptor (beta chain) is described in this entry. This CDR3 is built from 16 residues. From germline, CDR1 is SNHLY and CDR2 FYNNEI. The V end lost 7 bases, the J end lost 2 bases, and 20 bases lay between the germline ends. The sample comes from a study of T cell responses to AZD1222 COVID-19 vaccine. TCRdb's copy holds only in-frame clones and misses some; the assay was immunoSEQ multiplex PCR. The sample has about 130,000 clones; 89% are singletons. This TCR derives from an adult in good health. Sequences were derived from peripheral blood, sampled on day 0 of AZD1222 vaccination. The rearrangement uses TRBV2 and TRBJ1-1; D uncertain. This CDR3 is CASTLGSQNGNTEAFF. CDR3 DNA sequence: TGTGCCAGCACCCTCGGGAGCCAAAACGGAAACACTGAAGCTTTCTTT.